This T cell receptor (beta chain) emerged from a study of T cell responses to AZD1222 COVID-19 vaccine. This table comes from immunoSEQ multiplex PCR, and its TCRdb copy is limited to in-frame clones, with some not included. The table shows roughly 80,000 clones, with approximately 87% occurring only once. Germline-derived CDR1 and CDR2 are SGHDT and YYEEEE. The junction had 11 bases not matched to a gene; V was cut back by 1 base and J by 10 bases. This CDR3 region has 16 residues. V is TRBV5-6 and J is TRBJ1-6, with TRBD1 matching over 7 bases. This sequence was found in an adult in good health. Here the sequenced sample was peripheral blood, taken on day 0 of MenACWY control vaccination. CDR3 loop: CASSLTRDSRGSPLHF. The CDR3 DNA reads TGTGCCAGCAGCTTGACCCGGGACAGTCGGGGATCACCCCTCCACTTT. Together with reference TRBV5-6 and TRBJ1-6, the CDR3 gives the full variable domain: DAGVTQSPTHLIKTRGQQVTLRCSPKSGHDTVSWYQQALGQGPQFIFQYYEEEERQRGNFPDRFSGHQFPNYSSELNVNALLLGDSALYLCASSLTRDSRGSPLHFGNGTRLTVT.